Listed below are T cell receptor beta chains from one sample, sequenced in a study of T cell responses to AZD1222 COVID-19 vaccine. Profiling relied on immunoSEQ multiplex PCR, and the TCRdb table lists in-frame clones only, not all of them. The table lists under 150,000 clones, around 89% of them singletons. Sequencing was performed on peripheral blood, taken on day 0 of MenACWY control vaccination. The receptor source for this set is an adult in good health. Each CDR3 is given with its conserved first and last residue. The order of the fields is J gene, D gene, V gene, clone size, CDR3 DNA, CDR3 protein. A D gene is named only where the DNA matches it firmly. Clone size is given for some rows only: seen once, a few or many times, or a class if the clone is expanded.

j_call: TRBJ1-2; d_call: .; v_call: TRBV10-3; clone_size: once; cdr3_nt: TGTGCCATCAGTGATTGGGGGGTTGGTGGCTACACCTTC; cdr3_aa: CAISDWGVGGYTF
j_call: TRBJ1-2; d_call: TRBD1; v_call: TRBV5-4; clone_size: .; cdr3_nt: TGTGCCAGCAGCCGGACGGGACAGGGACTCATCGTGACCTATGGCTACACCTTC; cdr3_aa: CASSRTGQGLIVTYGYTF
j_call: TRBJ2-1; d_call: TRBD1; v_call: TRBV27; clone_size: few; cdr3_nt: TGTGCCAGCGGAGGGACAGGGGGCTACAATGAGCAGTTCTTC; cdr3_aa: CASGGTGGYNEQFF
j_call: TRBJ2-2; d_call: .; v_call: TRBV7-7; clone_size: .; cdr3_nt: TGTGCCAGCAGCTTAGCCCCGGGTGACACCGGGGAGCTGTTTTTT; cdr3_aa: CASSLAPGDTGELFF
j_call: TRBJ1-1; d_call: TRBD1; v_call: TRBV19; clone_size: .; cdr3_nt: TGTGCCAGTAGTTCCAGGGGGAGGGCTGAAGCTTTCTTT; cdr3_aa: CASSSRGRAEAFF
j_call: TRBJ1-4; d_call: .; v_call: TRBV4-3; clone_size: .; cdr3_nt: TGCGCCAGCAGCCAAGGGGGCGTCGGGGGAATTGAAAAACTGTTTTTT; cdr3_aa: CASSQGGVGGIEKLFF
j_call: TRBJ1-6; d_call: .; v_call: TRBV9; clone_size: .; cdr3_nt: TGTGCCAGCAGCTCCCCGGAGGAGAGCTCCTATAATTCACCCCTCCACTTT; cdr3_aa: CASSSPEESSYNSPLHF
j_call: TRBJ2-1; d_call: TRBD2; v_call: TRBV29-1; clone_size: .; cdr3_nt: TGCAGCCAGCGGGGTTCCTCCTACAATGAGCAGTTCTTC; cdr3_aa: CSQRGSSYNEQFF
j_call: TRBJ2-1; d_call: .; v_call: TRBV30; clone_size: .; cdr3_nt: TGTGCCTGGACTCCCACCTACAATGAGCAGTTCTTC; cdr3_aa: CAWTPTYNEQFF
j_call: TRBJ1-1; d_call: TRBD1; v_call: TRBV3-1/TRBV3-2; clone_size: .; cdr3_nt: TGTGCCAGCAGCTCCTATGGACAGGGGGCATCGATGAACACTGAAGCTTTCTTT; cdr3_aa: CASSSYGQGASMNTEAFF